These 31 T cell receptor beta chains were all obtained from the same sample, sequenced in a study of OX40 agonist ivuxolimab in advanced cancers. Here immunoSEQ multiplex PCR was the method, and the copy in TCRdb shows in-frame clones only, minus some. The sample includes roughly 92,000 clones, about 90% of them seen just once. The sequencing used CD4+ or CD8+ T cells sorted from blood, collected in a trial of the OX40 agonist ivuxolimab. The source is an adult with an advanced solid tumor such as melanoma, head and neck, liver or kidney cancer.

The chain couples TRBV10-2 to TRBJ2-7; D unclear. V was shortened by 8 bases and J by 3 bases, with 8 bases between the two germline ends. The CDR3 has 11 amino acids. The germline gives CDR1 WSHSY, CDR2 SAAADI. The CDR3 protein is CASHGLYEQYF. CDR3 nucleotide sequence: TGCGCCAGCCACGGCCTCTACGAGCAGTACTTC.

The chain carries TRBV27 and TRBJ2-7; a weak D match, TRBD2 (6 bases). Trimming took off 5 bases at V and 2 bases at J, with 10 bases between the two ends. CDR1 and CDR2 (germline): MNHEY, SMNVEV (reference sequence). CDR3 length equals 13 residues. The CDR3 region has the DNA TGTGCCAGCAGTGGCGGGAACGCCTACGAGCAGTACTTC. Protein product: CASSGGNAYEQYF.

The chain uses TRBV6-6 and TRBJ2-7; TRBD1 aligns across 11 bases. CDR1 is MNHNY and CDR2 is SVGAGI in the germline V gene (reference sequence). After removal of 2 bases from V and 3 bases from J, the junction contained 0 bases not matched to a gene. CDR3 size: 14 residues. The CDR3 DNA reads TGTGCCAGCAGTTACGGGACAGGGGGCTACGAGCAGTACTTC. Its protein is CASSYGTGGYEQYF.

This CDR3 reads CSVEDEREDNYNEQFF. DNA for the CDR3: TGCAGCGTTGAAGATGAGCGGGAGGATAACTACAATGAGCAGTTCTTC. V usage is TRBV29-1 and J usage is TRBJ2-1, with TRBD2 matching over 9 bases. The V gene's germline CDR1 is SQVTM and CDR2 ANQGSEA. V trimming: 0 bases; J trimming: 3 bases; junction bases outside the gene matches: 6. The CDR3 loop spans 16 amino acids.

This chain uses TRBV6-6 with TRBJ1-1; TRBD1 matches at 8 bases. The length of the CDR3 is 14 residues. Germline CDR1 MNHNY, CDR2 SVGAGI (reference sequence). With 7 bases clipped from V and 4 bases from J, the junction kept 8 bases outside the gene matches. The chain's CDR3 is CASNPTGVSTEAFF. The CDR3 DNA reads TGTGCCAGCAACCCGACAGGGGTTTCCACTGAAGCTTTCTTT.

The J gene is TRBJ1-2, the V gene TRBV9; TRBD1 aligns across 7 bases. CDR1 and CDR2 (germline): SGDLS, YYNGEE. Unmatched junction bases numbered 5, after V lost 0 bases and J lost 6 bases. This CDR3 region has 14 residues. CDR3: CASSVGSGGDGYTF. In DNA, the CDR3 is TGTGCCAGCAGCGTAGGATCAGGGGGGGATGGCTACACCTTC.

This clone was observed a handful of times. The CDR3 bases are TGTGCCAGCAGCTTGTACGTCGGAAGCACAGATACGCAGTATTTT. It is translated as CASSLYVGSTDTQYF. This chain links TRBV5-6 with TRBJ2-3; D gene unclear. CDR3 length equals 15 residues. In germline, CDR1 is SGHDT, CDR2 YYEEEE. The V end was cut by 1 base, the J end by 0 bases, with 9 bases between.

The rearrangement joins TRBV7-3 to TRBJ2-1; 9 bases align to TRBD2. Unmatched junction bases numbered 5, after V lost 5 bases and J lost 6 bases. Germline values: CDR1 SGHTA, CDR2 FQGTGA. The CDR3 sequence is 14 residues long. CDR3 bases: TGTGCCAGCAGCCCGAGAGCGGGAGGCAATGAGCAGTTCTTC. Encoded protein: CASSPRAGGNEQFF.

The rearrangement links TRBV5-5 to TRBJ2-7; D may be TRBD2 (5 bases). The CDR3 covers 15 residues. In germline, CDR1 is SGHKS, CDR2 YYEKEE (reference sequence). The V end lost 0 bases, the J end lost 4 bases, and 14 bases lay between the germline ends. Here the CDR3 reads CASSLVATGTYEQYF. In DNA, the CDR3 is TGTGCCAGCAGCTTGGTGGCTACGGGAACTTACGAGCAGTACTTC.

The chain has TRBV30 and TRBJ1-5; the D gene is possibly TRBD1 (6 bases). V dropped 1 base and J dropped 8 bases, with 12 bases sitting between them. In germline, CDR1 is GTSNPN, CDR2 SVGIG (reference sequence). The CDR3 sequence is 13 residues long. The CDR3 DNA reads TGTGCCTGGAGTGGTGGGGGCGGTGAGCCCCAGCATTTT. Its translation is CAWSGGGGEPQHF. Full variable domain (outside the CDR3, taken from reference TRBV30 and TRBJ1-5): SQTIHQWPATLVQPVGSPLSLECTVEGTSNPNLYWYRQAAGRGLQLLFYSVGIGQISSEVPQNLSASRPQDRQFILSSKKLLLSDSGFYLCAWSGGGGEPQHFGDGTRLSIL.

V and J are TRBV11-2 and TRBJ1-2; D perhaps matches TRBD1 (5 bases). V gave up 6 bases and J gave up 0 bases, with 17 bases separating them. CDR1 is SGHAT, CDR2 FQNNGV, per germline. The CDR3 sequence is 16 residues long. The CDR3 DNA reads TGTGCCAGCAGACCTATTCGATGGGGCCCTAACTATGGCTACACCTTC. This encodes CASRPIRWGPNYGYTF.

The genes are TRBV7-2 and TRBJ2-3, with D possibly being TRBD1 (6 bases). Deletions cut 0 bases from V and 1 base from J, with 8 bases between. The germline CDR1 and CDR2 sequences are SGHTA and FQGNSA. The length of the CDR3 is 15 residues. CDR3 sequence reads: CASSLAAGGTDTQYF. The CDR3 DNA reads TGTGCCAGCAGCTTAGCGGCAGGGGGCACAGATACGCAGTATTTT.

The rearrangement joins TRBV7-9 to TRBJ2-5; TRBD2 is a possible D gene (5 bases). With 5 bases removed from V and 2 bases from J, the gap between germline ends came to 9 bases. CDR3 length: 13 amino acids. Germline CDR1 and CDR2: SEHNR and FQNEAQ (reference sequence). CDR3 amino acids: CASSPSGQETQYF. For the CDR3, the DNA is TGTGCCAGCAGCCCGTCGGGGCAAGAGACCCAGTACTTC.

The chain has TRBV18 and TRBJ2-1; possibly TRBD1 for D (6 bases). Germline V CDR1 and CDR2: KGHSH, LQKENI. The CDR3 sequence is 14 residues long. The germline V and J ends were trimmed by 5 bases and 6 bases, with 14 bases remaining between them. The CDR3: CASSSYRDVNEQFF. The CDR3 DNA follows: TGTGCCAGCTCATCGTACAGGGATGTCAATGAGCAGTTCTTC. The entire variable domain, with the rest obtained from reference TRBV18 and TRBJ2-1, is as follows: NAGVMQNPRHLVRRRGQEARLRCSPMKGHSHVYWYRQLPEEGLKFMVYLQKENIIDESGMPKERFSAEFPKEGPSILRIQQVVRGDSAAYFCASSSYRDVNEQFFGPGTRLTVL.

This chain uses TRBV7-8 with TRBJ2-1; D gene ambiguous. The CDR3 has 11 amino acids. V lost 4 bases, J lost 10 bases, and 8 bases lay in between. Looked up from germline, CDR1 is SGHVS and CDR2 is FQNEAQ. CDR3 loop: CASSSFGEQFF. DNA of the CDR3: TGTGCCAGCAGCTCCTTTGGGGAGCAGTTCTTC.

The chain carries TRBV25-1 and TRBJ2-4, with 10 bases aligning to TRBD2. This CDR3 has 12 residues. CDR1 is MGHDK, CDR2 SYGVNS, per germline. The CDR3 DNA reads as TGTGGACTAGCGGGAGCCAAAAACATTCAGTACTTC. Its protein is CGLAGAKNIQYF.

This chain uses TRBV5-1 with TRBJ2-3, with D hard to call. V was pared by 4 bases and J by 1 base, with 16 bases between. Germline V gives CDR1 SGHRS, CDR2 YFSETQ. CDR3 length: 16 amino acids. CDR3 sequence (DNA): TGCGCCAGCAGCAAATTTGGGGATCATGGCACAGATACGCAGTATTTT. As protein: CASSKFGDHGTDTQYF. The entire variable domain, with the rest obtained from reference TRBV5-1 and TRBJ2-3, is as follows: KAGVTQTPRYLIKTRGQQVTLSCSPISGHRSVSWYQQTPGQGLQFLFEYFSETQRNKGNFPGRFSGRQFSNSRSEMNVSTLELGDSALYLCASSKFGDHGTDTQYFGPGTRLTVL.

This chain joins TRBV27 and TRBJ2-7; the match to TRBD2 covers 9 bases. CDR3 size: 19 residues. Germline CDR1 and CDR2: MNHEY and SMNVEV (reference sequence). The junction had 22 bases not matched to a gene; V was cut back by 5 bases and J by 5 bases. This chain's CDR3 is CASSPHLGGRARRPDEQYF. CDR3 DNA sequence: TGTGCCAGCAGTCCCCATCTCGGCGGGAGGGCCCGGCGGCCCGACGAGCAGTACTTC.

This chain joins TRBV7-8 and TRBJ2-3, with D uncertain. Deletions cut 5 bases from V and 2 bases from J, with 11 bases between. From germline, CDR1 is SGHVS and CDR2 FQNEAQ. CDR3 length equals 14 residues. The CDR3 spells CASSLVRTTDTQYF. CDR3 coding DNA: TGTGCCAGCAGCCTAGTTAGAACCACAGATACGCAGTATTTT.

The V call is TRBV28, the J call TRBJ1-1; 11 nucleotides agree with TRBD1. V lost 8 bases, J lost 6 bases, and 2 bases stayed unmatched. Germline V CDR1 and CDR2: MDHEN, SYDVKM. The CDR3 loop spans 12 amino acids. CDR3 coding DNA: TGTGCCAGCGGACAGGGGGCATCTGAAGCTTTCTTT. This gives the protein CASGQGASEAFF.

This sequence joins TRBV19 and TRBJ2-7, with a weak D call TRBD2 (6 bases). V was pared by 3 bases and J by 0 bases, with 12 bases between. CDR3 length: 15 residues. Germline V gives CDR1 LNHDA, CDR2 SQIVND (reference sequence). The chain's CDR3 is CASSMTGGYSYEQYF. CDR3 DNA: TGTGCCAGTAGTATGACCGGGGGATACTCCTACGAGCAGTACTTC.

The chain has TRBV11-3 and TRBJ2-3, with a tentative D call TRBD2 (5 bases). The V gene's germline CDR1 is SGHNT and CDR2 YENEEA. The CDR3 is made up of 12 amino acids. Trimming removed 5 bases from V and 6 bases from J, with 9 bases in between. The CDR3 nucleotides are TGTGCCAGCAGCCAGAGGAGGGATACGCAGTATTTT. Protein sequence: CASSQRRDTQYF. Based on the CDR3 plus reference TRBV11-3 and TRBJ2-3, the full variable domain is EAGVVQSPRYKIIEKKQPVAFWCNPISGHNTLYWYLQNLGQGPELLIRYENEEAVDDSQLPKDRFSAERLKGVDSTLKIQPAELGDSAVYLCASSQRRDTQYFGPGTRLTVL.

A note on this clone: One junction end disagrees with the germline gene, perhaps due to a read error. The genes are TRBV27 and TRBJ2-5, with 13 bases aligning to TRBD2. In germline, CDR1 is MNHEY, CDR2 SMNVEV (reference sequence). This CDR3 spans 18 amino acids. CDR3 in DNA: TGTGCCAGCAGTCCACGGACTAGCGGGAGAGGGGGGAAAGACACCCAGTACTTC. The encoded protein is CASSPRTSGRGGKDTQYF.

This chain uses TRBV13 with TRBJ2-2; 11 nucleotides match TRBD2. CDR3 length equals 17 residues. CDR1 and CDR2 (germline): PRHDT, FYEKMQ (reference sequence). V lost 6 bases and J lost 1; bases outside the gene matches: 7. The CDR3 region is CASRPLAGEKNTGELFF. The CDR3 region has the DNA TGTGCCAGCAGACCACTAGCGGGAGAGAAGAACACCGGGGAGCTGTTTTTT. The whole variable domain, filled in from reference TRBV13 and TRBJ2-2, reads AAGVIQSPRHLIKEKRETATLKCYPIPRHDTVYWYQQGPGQDPQFLISFYEKMQSDKGSIPDRFSAQQFSDYHSELNMSSLELGDSALYFCASRPLAGEKNTGELFFGEGSRLTVL.

The genes are TRBV5-1 and TRBJ1-6; 7 bases are a match to TRBD1. The CDR3 loop spans 15 amino acids. CDR1 and CDR2 (germline): SGHRS, YFSETQ. J was trimmed by 8 bases and V by 4 bases; bases with no gene match: 9. CDR3 bases: TGCGCCAGCAGCCTGTGGACAGGTTCCGATTCACCCCTCCACTTT. It yields the protein CASSLWTGSDSPLHF.

The gene calls are TRBV27 and TRBJ2-7, with TRBD2 matching over 11 bases. Germline CDR1 is MNHEY and CDR2 is SMNVEV (reference sequence). Trimming cost V 6 bases and J 3 bases; bases outside gene matches: 7. This CDR3 contains 15 residues. CDR3 residues: CASRPKLAGVYEQYF. In nucleotides, the CDR3 is TGTGCCAGCAGGCCGAAACTAGCGGGAGTCTACGAGCAGTACTTC.

The rearrangement joins TRBV6-5 to TRBJ1-1; D is unresolved. CDR1 and CDR2 from the germline V gene are MNHEY and SVGAGI. V dropped 0 bases and J dropped 1 base, with 9 bases sitting between them. This CDR3 is 15 amino acids long. The DNA for the CDR3 is TGTGCCAGCAGTTACTCTGGTTCCGGGAACACTGAAGCTTTCTTT. This translates into CASSYSGSGNTEAFF.

This chain joins TRBV7-9 and TRBJ2-2; D call uncertain. CDR3 length: 12 amino acids. V was clipped by 2 bases and J by 4 bases, with 2 bases between them. Germline CDR1 reads SEHNR; CDR2 reads FQNEAQ (reference sequence). The CDR3, as DNA: TGTGCCAGCAGCTTATCCACCGGGGAGCTGTTTTTT. It codes for CASSLSTGELFF.

The CDR3 here is CASSPPGQGSYEQYF. The CDR3 nucleotides read TGTGCCAGCTCACCCCCGGGACAGGGCAGCTACGAGCAGTACTTC. The chain combines TRBV18 with TRBJ2-7, with 9 bases identical to TRBD1. Germline V gene sequence: CDR1 KGHSH, CDR2 LQKENI. V trimming: 3 bases; J trimming: 3 bases; junction bases outside the gene matches: 6. The CDR3 runs 15 residues.

The chain couples TRBV23-1 to TRBJ2-3; D gene uncertain. TRBV23-1 is identified as an open reading frame with a role that is uncertain. The V end was cut by 0 bases, the J end by 3 bases, with 13 bases between. CDR3 length equals 16 residues. The CDR3 nucleotides read TGCGCCAGCAGTCAATCGGTAGCTAAAAGTACAGATACGCAGTATTTT. This encodes CASSQSVAKSTDTQYF.

The V and J genes are TRBV5-1 and TRBJ2-1, with TRBD2 matching 11 bases. There are 17 residues in the CDR3. The junction had 4 bases not matched to a gene; V was cut back by 2 bases and J by 0 bases. Germline V lookup: CDR1 SGHRS, CDR2 YFSETQ. CDR3 DNA: TGCGCCAGCAGCTTCGTAGCGGGAGGGTTCTCCTACAATGAGCAGTTCTTC. This codes for CASSFVAGGFSYNEQFF.